The present T cell receptor delta chain was sequenced within a study of DNA immune sequencing with unique molecular identifiers (dated by TCRdb to about 2020). Regarding the complete study: gammadelta T cells were enriched from buffy coats using immunomagnetic cell separation, and their genomic DNA was sequenced. In the comparison of enriched versus non-enriched samples, approximately 92 ng of enriched gammadelta T-cell DNA and around 1 ug of non-enriched PBMC DNA were sequenced. Fluorescence-activated cell sorting was used to enrich gammadelta T cells from the PBMC of some eleven healthy individuals. The study developed and validated an ultrasensitive DNA-based TRD repertoire sequencing method using PCR-introduced unique molecular identifiers. All donors were healthy people, and ten of the donors were profiled using sorted gammadelta T cells from peripheral blood. Validation of the sequencing method was done both on synthetic reference molecules and on blood samples taken from healthy individuals. Study-wide conclusions, independent of this receptor: Among clonotypes in healthy donors, the most frequent TRD rearrangement was TRDV2 paired with TRDJ1. Novel TRD sequences not targeted by the primers cannot be detected by the primer-based approach. Variation in TRD repertoire diversity was observed between healthy donors, with several donors found to be highly oligoclonal, in that the top 5 clonotypes exceeded half of productive molecules.

CDR1 and CDR2 are read off the germline V gene as GEAIGNYY and EKD. The junction shows trimming of 3 bases on V and 0 bases on J, and the gene matches do not reach 5 bases of it. Spanning cysteine to phenylalanine, the CDR3 consists of 15 amino acids. The read is trimmed to its CDR3 DNA, 45 bases read in frame from base 1. With respect to this clone: Its antigen is currently not known. TCRdb lists the protein of a much larger clone for this DNA, which differs at residue 8, so this is likely a read error; the protein given here is translated from the DNA itself.

The library was obtained by multiplex PCR. A 32-plex assay, with primers for all 8 TRDV and 4 TRDJ genes spanning the CDR3, was used to amplify the genomic DNA. A 12-nucleotide UMI was added during around 3 barcoding PCR cycles, followed by a second PCR with Illumina adapter primers. AMPure XP beads were used for library purification, and library quality was checked on a Fragment Analyzer with the HS NGS Fragment kit. The sequencing was run with an Illumina MiniSeq mid-output kit, including about 20% PhiX, and 150 cycles of paired-end reads. For the original study's pipeline: MIGEC version 1.2.9 was used to process the reads, grouping the reads by UMI and building error-corrected consensus sequences. For post-processing, modified scripts from VDJtools version 1.2.1 were used together with the tcR R package. For TCRdb, the public reads were processed anew by CATT, and duplicate DNA sequences were folded into one row. The V and J calls and clone size are TCRdb's, not the authors'. In all, the sample holds more than 2,000 delta-chain clones, and about 7.6% of those were seen once. The ten largest clones capture approximately 54% of the sample.

The chain employs TRDV2 and TRDJ1, with 8 bases matching TRDD3. The sequenced material came from gamma-delta T cells enriched from blood buffy coat, or unenriched PBMCs (not recorded which). This TCR derives from a human donor in good health. The sequence in DNA is TGTGCCTGTGACCTACTGGGGGCAGACACCGATAAACTCATCTTT. Its amino acids are CACDLLGADTDKLIF.